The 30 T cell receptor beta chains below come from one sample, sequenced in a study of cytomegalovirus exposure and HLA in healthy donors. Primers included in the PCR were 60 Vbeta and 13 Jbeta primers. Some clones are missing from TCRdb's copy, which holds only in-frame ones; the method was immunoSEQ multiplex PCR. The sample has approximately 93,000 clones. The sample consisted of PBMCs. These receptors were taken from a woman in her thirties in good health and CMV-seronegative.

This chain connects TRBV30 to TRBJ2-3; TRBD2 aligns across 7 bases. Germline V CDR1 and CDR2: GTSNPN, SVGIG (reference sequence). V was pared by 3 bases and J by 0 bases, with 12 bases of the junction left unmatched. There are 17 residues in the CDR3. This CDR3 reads CAWRGGLVSTSTDTQYF. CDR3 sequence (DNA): TGTGCCTGGAGGGGAGGACTAGTTTCGACTAGCACAGATACGCAGTATTTT.

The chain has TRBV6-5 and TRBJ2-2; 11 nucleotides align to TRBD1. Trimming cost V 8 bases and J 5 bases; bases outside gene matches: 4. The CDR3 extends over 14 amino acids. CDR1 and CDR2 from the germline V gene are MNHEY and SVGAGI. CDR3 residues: CASYGTGGTGELFF. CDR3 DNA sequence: TGTGCCAGCTACGGGACAGGGGGTACCGGGGAGCTGTTTTTT.

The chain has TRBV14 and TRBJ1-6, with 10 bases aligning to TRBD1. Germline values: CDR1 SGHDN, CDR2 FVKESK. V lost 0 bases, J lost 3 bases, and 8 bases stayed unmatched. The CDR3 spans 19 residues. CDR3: CASSQDIPRTGGYNSPLHF. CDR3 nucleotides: TGTGCCAGCAGCCAAGATATACCCCGGACAGGGGGCTATAATTCACCCCTCCACTTT.

The CDR3 reads CASSLQSSGNTIYF. CDR3 in DNA: TGTGCCAGCAGCTTACAAAGTTCTGGAAACACCATATATTTT. The chain combines TRBV9 with TRBJ1-3; D gene ambiguous. Trimming removed 4 bases from V and 1 base from J, with 9 bases in between. The germline CDR1 and CDR2 sequences are SGDLS and YYNGEE. This CDR3 region has 14 residues.

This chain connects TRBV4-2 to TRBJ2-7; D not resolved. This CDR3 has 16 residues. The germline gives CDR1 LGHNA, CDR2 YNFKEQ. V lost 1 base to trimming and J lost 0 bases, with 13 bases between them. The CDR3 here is CASSQGFDASSYEQYF. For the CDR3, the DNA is TGTGCCAGCAGCCAAGGTTTTGATGCTAGCTCCTACGAGCAGTACTTC.

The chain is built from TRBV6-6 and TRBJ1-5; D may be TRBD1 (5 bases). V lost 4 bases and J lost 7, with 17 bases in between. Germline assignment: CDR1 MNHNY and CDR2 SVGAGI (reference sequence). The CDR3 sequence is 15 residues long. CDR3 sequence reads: CASSLNAGIEQPQHF. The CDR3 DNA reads TGTGCCAGCAGTTTAAACGCAGGGATTGAACAGCCCCAGCATTTT.

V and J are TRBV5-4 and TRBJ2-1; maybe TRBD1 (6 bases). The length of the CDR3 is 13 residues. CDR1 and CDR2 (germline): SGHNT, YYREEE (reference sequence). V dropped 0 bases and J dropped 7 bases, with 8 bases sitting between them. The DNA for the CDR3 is TGTGCCAGCAGCTTGGATCAGGGGAATGAGCAGTTCTTC. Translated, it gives CASSLDQGNEQFF.

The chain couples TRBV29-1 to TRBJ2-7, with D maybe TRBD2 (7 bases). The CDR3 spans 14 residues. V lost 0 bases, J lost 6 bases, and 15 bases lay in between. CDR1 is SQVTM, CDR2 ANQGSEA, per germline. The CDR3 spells CSVEDGGLGGEQYF. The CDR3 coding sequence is TGCAGCGTTGAAGATGGAGGACTAGGGGGCGAGCAGTACTTC.

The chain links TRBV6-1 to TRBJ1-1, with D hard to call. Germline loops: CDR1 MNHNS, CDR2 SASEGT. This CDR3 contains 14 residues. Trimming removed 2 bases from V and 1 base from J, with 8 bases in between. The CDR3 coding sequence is TGTGCCAGCAGTGAAAACCGGGAGAACACTGAAGCTTTCTTT. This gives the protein CASSENRENTEAFF.

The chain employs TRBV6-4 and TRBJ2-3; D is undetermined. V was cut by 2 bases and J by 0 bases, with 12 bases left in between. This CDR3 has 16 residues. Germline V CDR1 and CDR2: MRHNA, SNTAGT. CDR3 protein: CASSDAFSRSTDTQYF. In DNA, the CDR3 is TGTGCCAGCAGTGACGCTTTTAGCAGAAGCACAGATACGCAGTATTTT.

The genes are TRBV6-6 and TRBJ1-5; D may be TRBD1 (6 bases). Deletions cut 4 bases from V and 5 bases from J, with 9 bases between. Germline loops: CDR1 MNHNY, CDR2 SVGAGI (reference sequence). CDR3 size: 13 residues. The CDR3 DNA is TGTGCCAGCAGTTTGGACAGATATCAGCCCCAGCATTTT. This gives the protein CASSLDRYQPQHF.

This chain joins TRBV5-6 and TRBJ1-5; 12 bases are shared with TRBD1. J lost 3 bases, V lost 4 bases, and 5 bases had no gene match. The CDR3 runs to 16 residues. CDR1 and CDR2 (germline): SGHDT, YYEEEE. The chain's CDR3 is CASSRGQGAYNQPQHF. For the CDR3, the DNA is TGTGCCAGCAGCCGGGGACAGGGGGCCTACAATCAGCCCCAGCATTTT. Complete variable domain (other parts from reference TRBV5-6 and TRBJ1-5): DAGVTQSPTHLIKTRGQQVTLRCSPKSGHDTVSWYQQALGQGPQFIFQYYEEEERQRGNFPDRFSGHQFPNYSSELNVNALLLGDSALYLCASSRGQGAYNQPQHFGDGTRLSIL.

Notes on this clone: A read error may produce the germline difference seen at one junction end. In DNA form, the CDR3 reads TGTGCCAGCAGCTTGGAATATCGGGGATACGCCTTC. Translated, it gives CASSLEYRGYAF. The chain links TRBV5-6 to TRBJ1-2; D unclear. CDR3 length: 12 residues. Germline lookup yields CDR1 SGHDT and CDR2 YYEEEE.

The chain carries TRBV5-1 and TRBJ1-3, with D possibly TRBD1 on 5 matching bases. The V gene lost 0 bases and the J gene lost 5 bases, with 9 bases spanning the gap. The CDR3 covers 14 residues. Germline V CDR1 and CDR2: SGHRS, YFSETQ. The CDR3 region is CASSLGDYRNTIYF. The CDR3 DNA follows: TGCGCCAGCAGCTTGGGGGACTATCGAAACACCATATATTTT.

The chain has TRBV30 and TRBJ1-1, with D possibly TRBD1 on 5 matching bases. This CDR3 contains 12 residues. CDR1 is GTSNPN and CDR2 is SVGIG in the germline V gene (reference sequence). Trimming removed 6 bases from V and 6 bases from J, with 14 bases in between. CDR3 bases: TGTGCCTGTGTCCTCAGGGTACCTGAAGCTTTCTTT. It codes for CACVLRVPEAFF.

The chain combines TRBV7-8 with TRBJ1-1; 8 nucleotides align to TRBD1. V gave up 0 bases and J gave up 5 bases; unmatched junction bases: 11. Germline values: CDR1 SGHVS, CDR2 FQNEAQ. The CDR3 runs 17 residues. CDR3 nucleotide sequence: TGTGCCAGCAGCTTAGCCGGGGCAGGGGGCCGAACGACTGAAGCTTTCTTT. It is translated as CASSLAGAGGRTTEAFF.

CDR3 DNA sequence: TGTGCCAGCAGCTTGGACAGAGATCAGCCCCAGCATTTT. Its translation: CASSLDRDQPQHF. The chain employs TRBV7-3 and TRBJ1-5, with TRBD1 as a possible D gene (6 bases). CDR1 is SGHTA and CDR2 is FQGTGA in the germline V gene. V was clipped by 3 bases and J by 5 bases, with 8 bases between them. The CDR3 length is 13 residues.

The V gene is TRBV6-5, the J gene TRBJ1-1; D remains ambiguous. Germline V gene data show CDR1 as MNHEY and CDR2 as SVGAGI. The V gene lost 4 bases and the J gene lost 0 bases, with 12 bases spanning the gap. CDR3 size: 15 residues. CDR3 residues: CASSLGSDMNTEAFF. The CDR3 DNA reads TGTGCCAGCAGTTTAGGCAGCGATATGAACACTGAAGCTTTCTTT.

DNA of the CDR3: TGTGCCAGTAGTATGTCAGGGAACACCGGGGAGCTGTTTTTT. Its translation is CASSMSGNTGELFF. The V gene is TRBV19, the J gene TRBJ2-2; D is ambiguous. The CDR3 has 14 residues. CDR1 is LNHDA, CDR2 SQIVND, per germline (reference sequence). Trimming removed 3 bases at V and 1 base at J, with 6 bases between.

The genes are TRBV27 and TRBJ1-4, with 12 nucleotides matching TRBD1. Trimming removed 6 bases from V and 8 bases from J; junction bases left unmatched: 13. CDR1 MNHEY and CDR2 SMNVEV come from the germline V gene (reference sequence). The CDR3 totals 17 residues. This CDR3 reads CASRAEGQGAINEKLFF. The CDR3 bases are TGTGCCAGCAGGGCCGAGGGACAGGGGGCAATAAACGAAAAACTGTTTTTT.

CDR3 in amino acids: CASSLAGTSVTDTQYF. The DNA for the CDR3 is TGTGCCAGCAGCTTAGCGGGGACTAGCGTCACAGATACGCAGTATTTT. J is TRBJ2-3 and V is TRBV7-2, with TRBD2 matching 10 bases. This CDR3 is 16 amino acids long. CDR1 is SGHTA, CDR2 FQGNSA, per germline. Unmatched junction bases numbered 2, after V lost 0 bases and J lost 2 bases.

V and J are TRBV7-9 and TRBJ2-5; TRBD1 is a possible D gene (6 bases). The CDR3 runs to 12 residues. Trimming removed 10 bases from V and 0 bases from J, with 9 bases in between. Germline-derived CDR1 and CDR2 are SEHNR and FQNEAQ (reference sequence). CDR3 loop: CAIRTDQETQYF. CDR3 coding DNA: TGTGCCATCAGGACAGACCAAGAGACCCAGTACTTC. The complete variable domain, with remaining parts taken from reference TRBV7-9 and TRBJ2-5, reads DTGVSQNPRHKITKRGQNVTFRCDPISEHNRLYWYRQTLGQGPEFLTYFQNEAQLEKSRLLSDRFSAERPKGSFSTLEIQRTEQGDSAMYLCAIRTDQETQYFGPGTRLLVL.

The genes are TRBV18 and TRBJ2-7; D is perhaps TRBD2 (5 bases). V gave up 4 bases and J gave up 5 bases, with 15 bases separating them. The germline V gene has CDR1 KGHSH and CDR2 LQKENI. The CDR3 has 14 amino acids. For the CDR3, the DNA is TGTGCCAGCTCACTTAGGGCGGGTACCGACGAGCAGTACTTC. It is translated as CASSLRAGTDEQYF. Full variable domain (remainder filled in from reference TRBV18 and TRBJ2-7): NAGVMQNPRHLVRRRGQEARLRCSPMKGHSHVYWYRQLPEEGLKFMVYLQKENIIDESGMPKERFSAEFPKEGPSILRIQQVVRGDSAAYFCASSLRAGTDEQYFGPGTRLTVT.

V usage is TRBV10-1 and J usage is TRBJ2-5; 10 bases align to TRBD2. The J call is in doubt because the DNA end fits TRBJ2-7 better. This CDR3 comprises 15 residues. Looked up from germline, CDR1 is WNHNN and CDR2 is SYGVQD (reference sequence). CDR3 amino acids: CASKPPTSGNHEQYF. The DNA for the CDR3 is TGCGCCAGCAAGCCCCCAACTAGCGGGAACCACGAGCAGTACTTC.

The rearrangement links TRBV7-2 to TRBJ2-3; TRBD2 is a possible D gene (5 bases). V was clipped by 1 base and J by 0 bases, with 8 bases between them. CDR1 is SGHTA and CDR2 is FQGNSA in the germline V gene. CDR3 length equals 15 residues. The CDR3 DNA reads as TGTGCCAGCAGCTTAGAAGCGGTTAGCACAGATACGCAGTATTTT. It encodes CASSLEAVSTDTQYF.

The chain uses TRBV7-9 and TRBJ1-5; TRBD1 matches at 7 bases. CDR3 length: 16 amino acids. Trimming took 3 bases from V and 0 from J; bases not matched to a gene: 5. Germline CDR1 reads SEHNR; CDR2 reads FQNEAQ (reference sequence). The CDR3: CASSLDRINSNQPQHF. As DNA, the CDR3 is TGTGCCAGCAGCTTGGACAGGATCAATAGCAATCAGCCCCAGCATTTT.

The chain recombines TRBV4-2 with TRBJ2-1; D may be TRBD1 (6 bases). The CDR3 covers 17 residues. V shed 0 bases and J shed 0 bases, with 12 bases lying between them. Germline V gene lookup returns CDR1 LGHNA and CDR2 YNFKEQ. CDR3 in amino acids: CASSQDGGSHSYNEQFF. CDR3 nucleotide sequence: TGTGCCAGCAGCCAAGATGGGGGCAGCCACTCCTACAATGAGCAGTTCTTC.

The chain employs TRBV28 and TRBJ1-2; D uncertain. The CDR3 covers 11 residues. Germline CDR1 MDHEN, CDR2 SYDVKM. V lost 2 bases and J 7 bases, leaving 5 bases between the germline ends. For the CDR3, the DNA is TGTGCCAGCAGTTTACGGGGTGGCTACACCTTC. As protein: CASSLRGGYTF.

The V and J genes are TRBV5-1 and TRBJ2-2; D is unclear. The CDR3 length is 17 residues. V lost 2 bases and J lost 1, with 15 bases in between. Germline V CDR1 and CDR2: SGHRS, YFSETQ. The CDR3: CASSFVLSERNTGELFF. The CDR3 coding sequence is TGCGCCAGCAGCTTTGTACTAAGCGAGAGGAACACCGGGGAGCTGTTTTTT.

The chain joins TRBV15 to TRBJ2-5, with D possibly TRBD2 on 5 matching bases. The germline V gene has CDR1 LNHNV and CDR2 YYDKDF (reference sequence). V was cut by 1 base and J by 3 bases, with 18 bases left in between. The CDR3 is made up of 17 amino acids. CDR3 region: CATSRVGVGLSEETQYF. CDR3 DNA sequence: TGTGCCACCAGCAGAGTTGGCGTCGGACTTTCAGAAGAGACCCAGTACTTC.